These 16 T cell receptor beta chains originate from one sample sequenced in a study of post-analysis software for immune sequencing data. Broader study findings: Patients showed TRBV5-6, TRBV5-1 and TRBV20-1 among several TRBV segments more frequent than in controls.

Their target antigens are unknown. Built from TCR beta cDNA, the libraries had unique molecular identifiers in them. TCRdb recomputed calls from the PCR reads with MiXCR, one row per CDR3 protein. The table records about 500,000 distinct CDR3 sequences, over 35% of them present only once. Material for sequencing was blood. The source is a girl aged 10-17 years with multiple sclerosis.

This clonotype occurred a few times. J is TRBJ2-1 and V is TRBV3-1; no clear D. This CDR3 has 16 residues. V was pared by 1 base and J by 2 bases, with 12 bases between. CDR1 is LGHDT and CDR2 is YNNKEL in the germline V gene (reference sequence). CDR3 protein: CASSQGARPTYNEQFF. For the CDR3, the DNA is TGTGCCAGCAGCCAAGGGGCCAGGCCTACCTACAATGAGCAGTTCTTC.

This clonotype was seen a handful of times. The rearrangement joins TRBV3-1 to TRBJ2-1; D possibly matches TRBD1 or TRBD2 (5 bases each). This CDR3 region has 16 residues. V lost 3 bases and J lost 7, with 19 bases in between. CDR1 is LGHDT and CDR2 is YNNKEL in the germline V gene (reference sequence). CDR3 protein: CASSHLMGVPRNEQFF. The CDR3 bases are TGTGCCAGCAGCCATCTAATGGGGGTACCTAGGAATGAGCAGTTCTTC.

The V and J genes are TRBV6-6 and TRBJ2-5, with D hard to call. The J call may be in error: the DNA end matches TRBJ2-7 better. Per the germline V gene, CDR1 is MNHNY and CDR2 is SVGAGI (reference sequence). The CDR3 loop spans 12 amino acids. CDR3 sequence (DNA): TGTGCCAGCAGCCCCCCGGCCTACGAGCAGTACTTC. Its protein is CASSPPAYEQYF.

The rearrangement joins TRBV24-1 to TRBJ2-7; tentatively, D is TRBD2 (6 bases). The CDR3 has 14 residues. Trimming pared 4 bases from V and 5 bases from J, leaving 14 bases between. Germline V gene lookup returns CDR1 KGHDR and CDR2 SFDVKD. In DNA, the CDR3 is TGTGCCACCAGTGAAACGGGAGTAGGAGACGAGCAGTACTTC. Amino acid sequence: CATSETGVGDEQYF.

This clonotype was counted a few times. This chain's CDR3 is CASLLAGSYNEQFF. The CDR3 nucleotides are TGTGCCAGCCTCCTAGCGGGCTCCTACAATGAGCAGTTCTTC. The chain has TRBV6-6 and TRBJ2-1, with 8 bases that match TRBD2. The ends lost 8 bases at V and 0 bases at J; junction bases unmatched: 3. Germline-derived CDR1 and CDR2 are MNHNY and SVGAGI (reference sequence). CDR3 length: 14 amino acids.

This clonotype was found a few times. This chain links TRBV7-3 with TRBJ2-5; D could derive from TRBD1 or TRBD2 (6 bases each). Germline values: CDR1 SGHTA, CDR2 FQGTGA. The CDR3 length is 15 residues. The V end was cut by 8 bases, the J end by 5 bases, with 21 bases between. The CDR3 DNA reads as TGTGCCAGCTCCGGGGGTCTACAGGGTTTCGAGACCCAGTACTTC. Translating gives CASSGGLQGFETQYF.

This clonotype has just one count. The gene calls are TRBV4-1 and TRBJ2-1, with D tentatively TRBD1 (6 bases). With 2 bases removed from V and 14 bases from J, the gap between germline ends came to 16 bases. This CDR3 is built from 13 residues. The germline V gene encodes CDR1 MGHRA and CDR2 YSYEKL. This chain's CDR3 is CASSQNSGQGKFF. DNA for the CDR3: TGCGCCAGCAGCCAAAACTCTGGGCAGGGGAAGTTCTTC.

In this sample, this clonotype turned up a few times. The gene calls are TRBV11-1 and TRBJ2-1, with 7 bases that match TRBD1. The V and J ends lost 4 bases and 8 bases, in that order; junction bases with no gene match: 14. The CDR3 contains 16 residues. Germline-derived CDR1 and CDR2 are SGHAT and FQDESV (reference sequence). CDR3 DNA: TGTGCCAGCAGCTCCCCTTTAGACAGGGTAAGCCATGAGCAGTTCTTC. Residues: CASSSPLDRVSHEQFF.

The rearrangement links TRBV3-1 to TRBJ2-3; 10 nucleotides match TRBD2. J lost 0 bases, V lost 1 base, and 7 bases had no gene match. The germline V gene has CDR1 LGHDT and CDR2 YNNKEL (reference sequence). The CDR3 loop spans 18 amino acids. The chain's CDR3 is CASSQGKTSGASTDTQYF. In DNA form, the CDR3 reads TGTGCCAGCAGCCAAGGGAAAACTAGCGGGGCGAGCACAGATACGCAGTATTTT.

The CDR3 spells CASSPLPGMADTQYF. The CDR3 region has the DNA TGTGCCAGCAGCCCCCTCCCGGGAATGGCAGATACGCAGTATTTT. The J gene is TRBJ2-3, the V gene TRBV9; TRBD2 is a possible D gene (5 bases). Trimming shortened V by 4 bases and J by 4 bases, and 16 bases separated the two germline ends. The CDR3 totals 15 residues. From germline, CDR1 is SGDLS and CDR2 YYNGEE.

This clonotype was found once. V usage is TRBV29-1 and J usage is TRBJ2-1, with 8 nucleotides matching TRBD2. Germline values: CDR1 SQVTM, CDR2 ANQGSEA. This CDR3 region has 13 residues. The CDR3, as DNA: TGCAGTGTGGGGACTAGGTTCTCCAATGAGCAGTTCTTC. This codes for CSVGTRFSNEQFF.

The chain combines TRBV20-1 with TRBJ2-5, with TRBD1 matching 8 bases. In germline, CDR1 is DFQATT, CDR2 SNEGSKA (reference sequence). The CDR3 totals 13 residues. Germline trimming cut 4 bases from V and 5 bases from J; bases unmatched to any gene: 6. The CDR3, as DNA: TGCAGTGCTACAGGGGGCCCCACTGAGACCCAGTACTTC. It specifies CSATGGPTETQYF.

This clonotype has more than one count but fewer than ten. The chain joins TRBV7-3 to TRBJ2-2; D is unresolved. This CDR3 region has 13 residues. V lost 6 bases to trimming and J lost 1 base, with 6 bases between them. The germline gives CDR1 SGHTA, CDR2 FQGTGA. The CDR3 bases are TGTGCCAGCAGTCCCTGGAACACCGGGGAGCTGTTTTTT. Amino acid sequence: CASSPWNTGELFF.

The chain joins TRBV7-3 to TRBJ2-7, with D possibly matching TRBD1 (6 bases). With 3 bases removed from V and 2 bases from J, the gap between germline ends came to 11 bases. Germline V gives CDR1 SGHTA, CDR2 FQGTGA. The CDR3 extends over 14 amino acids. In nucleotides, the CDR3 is TGTGCCAGCAGCTTGCGGACAGTAACCTACGAGCAGTACTTC. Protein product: CASSLRTVTYEQYF.

The CDR3 DNA is TGTGCCAGCAGTTTCGACGGGAGGGGTGACGAGCAGTACTTC. This sequence encodes CASSFDGRGDEQYF. The chain uses TRBV28 and TRBJ2-7; 8 bases line up with TRBD2. Germline lookup yields CDR1 MDHEN and CDR2 SYDVKM. The CDR3 contains 14 residues. Germline trimming cut 3 bases from V and 5 bases from J; bases unmatched to any gene: 6. The full variable domain, completed using reference TRBV28 and TRBJ2-7, is DVKVTQSSRYLVKRTGEKVFLECVQDMDHENMFWYRQDPGLGLRLIYFSYDVKMKEKGDIPEGYSVSREKKERFSLILESASTNQTSMYLCASSFDGRGDEQYFGPGTRLTVT.

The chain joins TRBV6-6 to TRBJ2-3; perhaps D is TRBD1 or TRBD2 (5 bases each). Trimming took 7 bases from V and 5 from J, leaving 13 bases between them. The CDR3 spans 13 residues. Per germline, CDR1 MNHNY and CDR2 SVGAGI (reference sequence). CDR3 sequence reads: CASTEGKVDTQYF. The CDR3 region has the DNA TGTGCCAGCACCGAGGGGAAAGTAGATACGCAGTATTTT.